The source of this T cell receptor (beta chain) is a study of shared clonotypes between healthy human individuals. The V end lost 1 base, the J end lost 0 bases, and 11 bases lay between the germline ends. CDR1 is SGHDT, CDR2 YYEEEE, per germline. This CDR3 has 15 amino acids. There were only Caucasian adults among the donors, and all lived in Nashville, Tennessee. Researchers divided each subset's genomic DNA evenly across several immunoSEQ plates. Unsorted PBMC samples were amplified in replicate PCRs containing about 300 ng DNA, tens of thousands of T cell genomes. The unsorted PBMC sample used ten immunoSEQ deep assay plates. Libraries were prepared by immunoSEQ multiplex PCR; TCRdb keeps only in-frame clonotypes and omits some of them. The table includes about 470,000 clones, around 75% detected once.

The source of this sequence is a woman aged 40 to 50 in good health. Some clones in this sample may be carry-over from other donors' samples. Sequenced sample: PBMCs. J is TRBJ2-7 and V is TRBV5-6; D possibly corresponds to TRBD2 (6 bases). CDR3 in amino acids: CASSLSFGSSYEQYF. CDR3 DNA sequence: TGTGCCAGCAGCTTGTCTTTCGGGAGCTCCTACGAGCAGTACTTC.